This record concerns one T cell receptor beta chain sequence. What it binds is not known. These data belong to a study of cytomegalovirus exposure and HLA in healthy donors. Study conclusions and caveats: Previous analysis showed most TCR beta V segments were productive about 90% or about 30% of the time. Generally TCR sequences proved uncommon, though certain public TCRs appeared in numerous donors.

It was with 60 Vbeta and 13 Jbeta primers that the PCR ran. Some clones are missing from TCRdb's copy, which holds only in-frame ones; the method was immunoSEQ multiplex PCR. The repertoire holds approximately 100,000 clones, with about four fifths as singletons. The CDR3 has 14 amino acids. Germline V gene sequence: CDR1 MDHEN, CDR2 SYDVKM. The V and J ends lost 8 bases and 3 bases respectively, with 16 bases between them. Each donor's status was that of a healthy bone marrow donor. The clonotype was recovered from a man in his fifties or sixties in good health and CMV-seronegative. The sequenced sample consisted of PBMCs. This sequence joins TRBV28 and TRBJ1-1; weak D call: TRBD1 (5 bases). The CDR3 DNA sequence: TGTGCCAGCCTGTTGGGTGGGGGGGACACTGAAGCTTTCTTT. Its protein product is CASLLGGGDTEAFF.